This TCR beta chain is from a study of T cell changes during pregnancy in multiple sclerosis. CDR3 size: 14 residues. Trimming shortened V by 1 base and J by 8 bases, and 14 bases separated the two germline ends. The germline CDR1 and CDR2 sequences are MNHNS and SASEGT. Here immunoSEQ multiplex PCR was the method, and the copy in TCRdb shows in-frame clones only, minus some. The repertoire holds some 80,000 clones, with roughly 96% as singletons. This specimen was peripheral blood, taken in the second trimester of pregnancy. J is TRBJ1-2 and V is TRBV6-1, with D maybe TRBD1 (5 bases). The receptor comes from a female donor with multiple sclerosis, enrolled in a pregnancy study. CDR3 sequence: CASSEVSGGWGYTF. In DNA, the CDR3 is TGTGCCAGCAGTGAAGTGAGCGGGGGATGGGGCTACACCTTC.